The 5 T cell receptor beta chains below were found in one sample sequenced in a study of PD-L1 blockade in urothelial cancer. The assay was immunoSEQ multiplex PCR, and TCRdb's table has in-frame clones only and misses some. This table holds some 51,000 clones, 88% found once. Noted time point: peripheral blood 6 weeks after treatment start. Sample: PBMCs, taken around atezolizumab (anti-PD-L1) treatment. These receptors came from a man aged 60 to 75 with urothelial cancer.

The V gene is TRBV23-1, the J gene TRBJ1-1, with TRBD1 identical over 8 bases. TRBV23-1 is an ORF; its function is uncertain. The length of the CDR3 is 18 residues. V lost 0 bases to trimming and J lost 7 bases; unmatched junction nucleotides: 16. The CDR3: CASSQSWSQGAEDGEAFF. CDR3 DNA sequence: TGCGCCAGCAGTCAATCATGGAGCCAGGGGGCTGAGGATGGTGAAGCTTTCTTT.

This chain joins TRBV6-5 and TRBJ1-1, with D perhaps matching TRBD1 (5 bases). The ends were cut back, 0 bases at V and 4 bases at J, with 15 bases in the middle. The CDR3 length is 16 residues. In germline, CDR1 is MNHEY, CDR2 SVGAGI. The CDR3: CASSYSRSVQGTEAFF. CDR3 sequence (DNA): TGTGCCAGCAGTTACTCGAGATCTGTTCAGGGCACTGAAGCTTTCTTT.

In this sample, this clone turned up once. The chain carries TRBV18 and TRBJ2-6; D unresolved. CDR3 length equals 15 residues. Germline values: CDR1 KGHSH, CDR2 LQKENI. V lost 3 bases to trimming and J lost 0 bases, with 6 bases between them. This CDR3 reads CASSPENSGANVLTF. The CDR3 DNA sequence: TGTGCCAGCTCACCGGAGAACTCTGGGGCCAACGTCCTGACTTTC.

This clone was recorded a few times. The chain employs TRBV6-5 and TRBJ1-2, with a tentative D call TRBD1 (6 bases). This CDR3 has 13 residues. Germline values: CDR1 MNHEY, CDR2 SVGAGI. The V end lost 2 bases, the J end lost 6 bases, and 10 bases lay between the germline ends. The CDR3 loop reads CASSYRSGDGYTF. The CDR3 DNA follows: TGTGCCAGCAGTTACCGCTCAGGGGATGGCTACACCTTC.

This rearrangement joins TRBV9 to TRBJ2-1; 15 bases are a match to TRBD2. This CDR3 contains 19 residues. The junction had 9 bases not matched to a gene; V was cut back by 4 bases and J by 1 base. Germline V gives CDR1 SGDLS, CDR2 YYNGEE. The CDR3 region has the DNA TGTGCCAGCAGCCGCCAAGGGACTAGCGGGAGGTCGTCCTACAATGAGCAGTTCTTC. Its translation is CASSRQGTSGRSSYNEQFF.